The source of this TCR beta chain is a study of T-cell memory formation after mild COVID-19. Study in general: Largely, TCR clusters stayed within a single donor. Findings and caveats of the study: CD4+ clones that contracted lay mainly in CM and EM; CD8+ ones lay in EMRA. Pre-infection memory contained some responding clones, which suggested that cross-reactive memory had joined.

V lost 4 bases to trimming and J lost 5 bases; unmatched junction nucleotides: 8. Germline V gives CDR1 SGHDT, CDR2 YYEEEE. This CDR3 has 15 amino acids. About this clonotype itself: Its target is unknown.

Using constant-segment primers, 5'RACE produced TCR alpha and TCR beta cDNA libraries carrying sample barcodes and UMIs. TCRdb itself ran the 5' RACE reads through MiXCR, one entry per CDR3 protein. The sample yields about 600,000 distinct CDR3 sequences, about 20% seen once. The source of this sequence is an adult woman who had mild COVID-19 (a few samples of this study predate the infection). Cell type and time point are not known. The sequencing sample was made of PBMCs or a T cell subset sorted from them (not recorded which). The V call is TRBV5-6, the J call TRBJ1-5, with 8 bases aligning to TRBD1. The CDR3 protein is CASSRLDRVDQPQHF. The DNA of the CDR3 is TGTGCCAGCAGCCGCTTGGACAGGGTGGATCAGCCCCAGCATTTT.